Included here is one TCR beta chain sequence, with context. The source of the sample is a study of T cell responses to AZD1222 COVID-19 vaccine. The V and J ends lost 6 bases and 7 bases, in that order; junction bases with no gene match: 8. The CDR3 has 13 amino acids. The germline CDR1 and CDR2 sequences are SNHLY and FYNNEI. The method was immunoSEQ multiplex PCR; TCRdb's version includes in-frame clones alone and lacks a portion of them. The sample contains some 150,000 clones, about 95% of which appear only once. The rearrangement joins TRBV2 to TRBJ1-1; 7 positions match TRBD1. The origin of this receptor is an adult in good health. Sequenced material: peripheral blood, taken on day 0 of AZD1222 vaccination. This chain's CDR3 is CASRETGEVEAFF. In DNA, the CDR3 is TGTGCCAGCAGAGAAACAGGGGAGGTTGAAGCTTTCTTT.